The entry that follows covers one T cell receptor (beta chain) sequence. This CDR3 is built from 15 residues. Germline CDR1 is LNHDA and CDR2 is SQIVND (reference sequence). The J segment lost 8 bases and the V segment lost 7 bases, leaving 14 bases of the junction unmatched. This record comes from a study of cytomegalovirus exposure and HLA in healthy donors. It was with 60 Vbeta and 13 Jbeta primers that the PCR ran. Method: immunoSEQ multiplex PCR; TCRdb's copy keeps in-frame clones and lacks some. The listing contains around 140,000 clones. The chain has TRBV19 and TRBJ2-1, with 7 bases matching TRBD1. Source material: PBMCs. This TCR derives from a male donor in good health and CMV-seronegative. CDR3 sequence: CASTNRGAPTDEQFF. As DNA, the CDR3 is TGTGCCAGTACCAACAGGGGAGCACCTACGGATGAGCAGTTCTTC.